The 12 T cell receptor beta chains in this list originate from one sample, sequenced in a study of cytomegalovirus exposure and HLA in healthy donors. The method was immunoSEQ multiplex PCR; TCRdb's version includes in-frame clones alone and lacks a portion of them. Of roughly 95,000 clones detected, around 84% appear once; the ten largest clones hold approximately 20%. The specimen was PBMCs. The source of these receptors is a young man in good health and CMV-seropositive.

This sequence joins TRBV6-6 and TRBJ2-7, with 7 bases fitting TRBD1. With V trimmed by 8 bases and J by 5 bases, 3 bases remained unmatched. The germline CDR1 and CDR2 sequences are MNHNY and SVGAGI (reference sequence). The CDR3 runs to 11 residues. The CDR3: CASGTGDEQYF. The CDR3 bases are TGTGCCAGCGGTACAGGGGACGAGCAGTACTTC.

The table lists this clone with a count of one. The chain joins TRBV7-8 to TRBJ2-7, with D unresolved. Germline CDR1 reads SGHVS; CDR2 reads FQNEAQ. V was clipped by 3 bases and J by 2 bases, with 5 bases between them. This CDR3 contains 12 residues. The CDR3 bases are TGTGCCAGCAGCTTGTCAGCCTACGAGCAGTACTTC. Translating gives CASSLSAYEQYF. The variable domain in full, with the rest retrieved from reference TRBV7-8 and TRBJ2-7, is GAGVSQSPRYKVAKRGQDVALRCDPISGHVSLFWYQQALGQGPEFLTYFQNEAQLDKSGLPSDRFFAERPEGSVSTLKIQRTQQEDSAVYLCASSLSAYEQYFGPGTRLTVT.

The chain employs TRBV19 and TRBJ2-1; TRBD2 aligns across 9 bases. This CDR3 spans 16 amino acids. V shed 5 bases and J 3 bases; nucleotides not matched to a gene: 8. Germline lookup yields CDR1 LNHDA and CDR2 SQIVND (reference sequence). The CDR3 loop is CASSPPSGAIYNEQFF. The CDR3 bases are TGTGCCAGTAGTCCCCCTAGCGGGGCCATCTACAATGAGCAGTTCTTC.

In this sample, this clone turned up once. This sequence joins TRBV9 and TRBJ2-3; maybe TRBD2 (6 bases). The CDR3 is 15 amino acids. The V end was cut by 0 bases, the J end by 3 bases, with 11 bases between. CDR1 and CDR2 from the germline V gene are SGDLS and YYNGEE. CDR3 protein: CASSVAVGGTDTQYF. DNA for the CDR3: TGTGCCAGCAGCGTAGCAGTTGGGGGGACAGATACGCAGTATTTT.

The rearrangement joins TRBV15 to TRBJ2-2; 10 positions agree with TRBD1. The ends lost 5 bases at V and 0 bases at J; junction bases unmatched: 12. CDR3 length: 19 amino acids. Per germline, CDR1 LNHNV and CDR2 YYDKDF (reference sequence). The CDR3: CATSGDRGLQFANTGELFF. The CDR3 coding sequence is TGTGCCACCAGCGGGGACAGGGGACTACAGTTCGCGAACACCGGGGAGCTGTTTTTT.

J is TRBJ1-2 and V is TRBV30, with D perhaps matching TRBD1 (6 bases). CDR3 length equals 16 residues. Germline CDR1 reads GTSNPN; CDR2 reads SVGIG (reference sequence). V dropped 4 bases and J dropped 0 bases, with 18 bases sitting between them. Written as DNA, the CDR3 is TGTGCCTGGATAAGCAAAAGGGGGACCTCTAACTATGGCTACACCTTC. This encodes CAWISKRGTSNYGYTF.

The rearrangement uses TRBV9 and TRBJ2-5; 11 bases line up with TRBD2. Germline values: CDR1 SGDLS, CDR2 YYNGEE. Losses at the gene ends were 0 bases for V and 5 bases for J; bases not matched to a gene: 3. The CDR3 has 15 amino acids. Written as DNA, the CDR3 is TGTGCCAGCAGCGTAGAGGGGACTAGCGGCGAGACCCAGTACTTC. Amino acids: CASSVEGTSGETQYF.

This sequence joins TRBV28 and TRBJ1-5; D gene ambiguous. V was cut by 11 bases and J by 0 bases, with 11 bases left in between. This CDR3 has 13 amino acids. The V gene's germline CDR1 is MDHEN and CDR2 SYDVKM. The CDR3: CAGSSYSNQPQHF. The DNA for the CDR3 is TGTGCCGGCTCTTCTTATAGCAATCAGCCCCAGCATTTT.

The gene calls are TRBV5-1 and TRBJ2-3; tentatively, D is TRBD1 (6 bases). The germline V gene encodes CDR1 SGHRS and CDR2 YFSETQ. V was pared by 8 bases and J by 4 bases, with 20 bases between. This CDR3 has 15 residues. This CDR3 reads CASSPGQGWSDTQYF. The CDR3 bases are TGCGCCAGTAGTCCCGGGCAGGGGTGGTCAGATACGCAGTATTTT.

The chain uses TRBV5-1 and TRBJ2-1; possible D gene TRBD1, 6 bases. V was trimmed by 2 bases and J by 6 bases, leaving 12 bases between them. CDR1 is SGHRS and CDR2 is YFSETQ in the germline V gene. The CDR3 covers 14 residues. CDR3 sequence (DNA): TGCGCCAGCAGCTTTTCAGGGGTAGGCAATGAGCAGTTCTTC. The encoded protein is CASSFSGVGNEQFF.

In DNA, the CDR3 is TGTGCCAGCTCATCTCAGGGGAACACTGAAGCTTTCTTT. Residues: CASSSQGNTEAFF. V is TRBV18 and J is TRBJ1-1; D perhaps matches TRBD1 (5 bases). Germline V gene lookup returns CDR1 KGHSH and CDR2 LQKENI. V was pared by 5 bases and J by 1 base, with 8 bases between. The CDR3 contains 13 residues.

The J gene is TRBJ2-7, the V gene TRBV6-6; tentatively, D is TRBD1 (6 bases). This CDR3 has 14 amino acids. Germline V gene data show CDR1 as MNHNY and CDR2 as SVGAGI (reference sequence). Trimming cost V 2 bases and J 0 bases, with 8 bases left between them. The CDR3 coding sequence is TGTGCCAGCAGTTACGGACAGAGCTCCTACGAGCAGTACTTC. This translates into CASSYGQSSYEQYF.